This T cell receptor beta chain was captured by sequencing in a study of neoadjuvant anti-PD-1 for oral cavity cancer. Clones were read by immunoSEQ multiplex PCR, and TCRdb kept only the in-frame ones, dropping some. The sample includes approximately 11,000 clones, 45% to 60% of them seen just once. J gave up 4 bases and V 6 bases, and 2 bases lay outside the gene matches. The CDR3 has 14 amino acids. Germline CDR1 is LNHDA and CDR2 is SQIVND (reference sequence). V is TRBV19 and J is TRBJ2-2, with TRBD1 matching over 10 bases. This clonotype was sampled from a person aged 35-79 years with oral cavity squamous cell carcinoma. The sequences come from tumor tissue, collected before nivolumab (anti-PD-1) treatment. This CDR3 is CASRDRGSTGELFF. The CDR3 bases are TGTGCCAGTAGGGACAGGGGGAGCACCGGGGAGCTGTTTTTT.